The TCR beta chain described here comes from a study of T cell responses to AZD1222 COVID-19 vaccine. In regard to this clone: Its matching antigen is unknown.

Study outcomes and limitations: Spike was spanned by vaccine-associated CD4 TCRs, with dominance at 160-218 and 743-854.

Profiled with immunoSEQ multiplex PCR; TCRdb holds only in-frame clones, not every one. The sample comprises around 140,000 clones, 80% to 95% of which are singletons, and around 1.8% rests with the top ten. The sequence was obtained from an adult in good health. The input for sequencing was peripheral blood, taken on day 0 of AZD1222 vaccination.

CDR3 DNA: TGCGCCAGCAGCCCAGGGACAGGGTATCGACGGGGTAATGAAAAACTGTTTTTT. Translation gives CASSPGTGYRRGNEKLFF. The V and J genes are TRBV4-1 and TRBJ1-4; the match to TRBD1 covers 9 bases. The CDR3 is 18 residues long. V lost 4 bases to trimming and J lost 4 bases; unmatched junction nucleotides: 13. The germline V gene encodes CDR1 MGHRA and CDR2 YSYEKL.